The clone carrying this T cell receptor (beta chain) came up a few times. This entry comes from a study of CD8+ T cells in alopecia areata. The V gene lost 8 bases and the J gene lost 1 base, with 19 bases spanning the gap. This CDR3 region has 16 residues. Germline V lookup: CDR1 MDHEN, CDR2 SYDVKM. Sequencing templates came from extracted RNA that was reverse transcribed into cDNA. Clones were read by immunoSEQ multiplex PCR, and TCRdb kept only the in-frame ones, dropping some. The table shows around 100,000 clones, with 41% occurring only once. Peripheral blood samples and lesional scalp punch biopsies were obtained from alopecia areata patients.

The V and J genes are TRBV28 and TRBJ2-3; D unresolved. The sequenced sample consisted of CD4+ T cells sorted from blood. This sequence was found in a human donor with alopecia areata. CDR3 bases: TGTGCCAGCCGCGATGGGTCCTTTCTGGGCACAGATACGCAGTATTTT. This gives the protein CASRDGSFLGTDTQYF.